The 20 T cell receptor beta chains in this list originate from one sample, sequenced in a study of cytomegalovirus exposure and HLA in healthy donors. The PCR used 60 Vbeta and 13 Jbeta primers. Only in-frame clones appear in the TCRdb table, and some are missing; sequencing was by immunoSEQ multiplex PCR. The sample includes roughly 100,000 clones, around 60% of them seen just once. The sample comprised PBMCs. The receptors were gathered from a human donor in good health.

The chain joins TRBV7-4 to TRBJ1-2; TRBD1 matches 8 bases. V was clipped by 5 bases and J by 8 bases; unmatched bases: 13. This CDR3 spans 15 amino acids. Germline V lookup: CDR1 SGHVT, CDR2 SQSDAQ. The CDR3 nucleotides are TGTGCCAGCAGCGCGGACAGGGATAGTGATCTGGGCTACACCTTC. As protein: CASSADRDSDLGYTF.

This chain joins TRBV28 and TRBJ2-7; D is possibly TRBD1 (6 bases). The germline V gene encodes CDR1 MDHEN and CDR2 SYDVKM. This CDR3 region has 13 residues. V shed 7 bases and J shed 6 bases, with 16 bases lying between them. The DNA for the CDR3 is TGTGCCAGCAACCGATCTGGGGGCCGCGAGCAGTACTTC. Protein sequence: CASNRSGGREQYF.

In DNA form, the CDR3 reads TGTGCCAGCAGCCCGCTGGGAGGGCGCGCCTACGAGCAGTACTTC. Protein product: CASSPLGGRAYEQYF. The genes are TRBV7-9 and TRBJ2-7, with 7 bases that match TRBD2. The ends lost 5 bases at V and 2 bases at J; junction bases unmatched: 9. Germline CDR1 and CDR2: SEHNR and FQNEAQ (reference sequence). CDR3 length equals 15 residues. The whole variable domain, remainder taken from reference TRBV7-9 and TRBJ2-7, is DTGVSQNPRHKITKRGQNVTFRCDPISEHNRLYWYRQTLGQGPEFLTYFQNEAQLEKSRLLSDRFSAERPKGSFSTLEIQRTEQGDSAMYLCASSPLGGRAYEQYFGPGTRLTVT.

The chain carries TRBV15 and TRBJ2-2; D remains unclear. V was trimmed by 0 bases and J by 4 bases, leaving 18 bases between them. This CDR3 region has 18 residues. Looked up from germline, CDR1 is LNHNV and CDR2 is YYDKDF (reference sequence). The CDR3 sequence is CATSRDLLGASSTGELFF. The CDR3 DNA follows: TGTGCCACCAGCAGAGATTTGTTAGGAGCGTCGAGCACCGGGGAGCTGTTTTTT.

This clone was picked up a small number of times. This chain joins TRBV6-1 and TRBJ2-7; 9 nucleotides align to TRBD2. There are 16 residues in the CDR3. Germline-derived CDR1 and CDR2 are MNHNS and SASEGT. V trimming: 3 bases; J trimming: 3 bases; junction bases outside the gene matches: 9. The CDR3 sequence: CASSDRGGGGGYEQYF. The CDR3 DNA follows: TGTGCCAGCAGTGATCGGGGCGGGGGGGGAGGCTACGAGCAGTACTTC.

This chain connects TRBV7-9 to TRBJ1-5; tentative D call: TRBD1 (5 bases). V dropped 2 bases and J dropped 0 bases, with 17 bases sitting between them. Germline-derived CDR1 and CDR2 are SEHNR and FQNEAQ (reference sequence). This CDR3 has 18 residues. The CDR3 region is CASSLRRWRGYSNQPQHF. CDR3 nucleotides: TGTGCCAGCAGCTTACGAAGGTGGAGGGGCTATAGCAATCAGCCCCAGCATTTT.

The chain recombines TRBV7-3 with TRBJ2-7; 10 positions agree with TRBD2. Germline V gene sequence: CDR1 SGHTA, CDR2 FQGTGA. With 6 bases clipped from V and 1 base from J, the junction kept 3 bases outside the gene matches. The CDR3 has 14 residues. CDR3 in amino acids: CASSVAGGSYEQYF. The CDR3, as DNA: TGTGCCAGCAGTGTAGCGGGAGGTTCCTACGAGCAGTACTTC.

This clone has only a few counts. The chain is built from TRBV5-1 and TRBJ1-1; D gene uncertain. The V and J ends lost 2 bases and 1 base respectively, with 6 bases between them. The germline V gene encodes CDR1 SGHRS and CDR2 YFSETQ. This CDR3 contains 13 residues. The CDR3: CASSFDKNTEAFF. CDR3 DNA sequence: TGCGCCAGCAGCTTTGACAAGAACACTGAAGCTTTCTTT. The full variable domain, its missing parts supplied by reference TRBV5-1 and TRBJ1-1, is KAGVTQTPRYLIKTRGQQVTLSCSPISGHRSVSWYQQTPGQGLQFLFEYFSETQRNKGNFPGRFSGRQFSNSRSEMNVSTLELGDSALYLCASSFDKNTEAFFGQGTRLTVV.

This rearrangement joins TRBV7-9 to TRBJ2-1; 7 bases are a match to TRBD2. The germline V gene encodes CDR1 SEHNR and CDR2 FQNEAQ (reference sequence). Trimming at V came to 2 bases and at J to 7 bases, leaving 17 bases not matched to a gene. The CDR3 consists of 18 residues. As DNA, the CDR3 is TGTGCCAGCAGCTTATTCCCTATGGGGGAGGGCTCCCTGAATGAGCAGTTCTTC. Protein: CASSLFPMGEGSLNEQFF.

This clone was seen a single time. The gene calls are TRBV6-5 and TRBJ2-7; 7 nucleotides align to TRBD1. After removal of 5 bases from V and 6 bases from J, the junction contained 7 bases not matched to a gene. In germline, CDR1 is MNHEY, CDR2 SVGAGI. CDR3 size: 13 residues. CDR3 nucleotide sequence: TGTGCCAGCAGTCCCAACACAGGGGCCGAGCAGTACTTC. As protein: CASSPNTGAEQYF.

The V gene is TRBV4-1, the J gene TRBJ2-2; 11 nucleotides align to TRBD2. V was clipped by 4 bases and J by 7 bases; unmatched bases: 11. The germline V gene encodes CDR1 MGHRA and CDR2 YSYEKL. There are 17 residues in the CDR3. CDR3 residues: CASSPGVTSGIGGELFF. The CDR3 bases are TGCGCCAGCAGCCCCGGTGTGACTAGCGGGATCGGCGGGGAGCTGTTTTTT.

The count of this clone is one. V is TRBV30 and J is TRBJ1-6; D is possibly TRBD1 (5 bases). The V gene lost 3 bases and the J gene lost 7 bases, with 19 bases spanning the gap. Germline-derived CDR1 and CDR2 are GTSNPN and SVGIG (reference sequence). The CDR3 has 16 residues. DNA for the CDR3: TGTGCCTGGAGCGCCGCCCCGAAGGGGTGGAATTCACCCCTCCACTTT. Translating it yields CAWSAAPKGWNSPLHF.

This clone was detected only a few times. The genes are TRBV28 and TRBJ1-3; the D gene is possibly TRBD1 (5 bases). V was shortened by 6 bases and J by 0 bases, with 9 bases between the two germline ends. The V gene's germline CDR1 is MDHEN and CDR2 SYDVKM. There are 14 residues in the CDR3. The CDR3 region is CASRQTASGNTIYF. CDR3 coding DNA: TGTGCCAGCAGACAGACAGCCTCTGGAAACACCATATATTTT. Filled out from reference TRBV28 and TRBJ1-3, the complete variable domain reads DVKVTQSSRYLVKRTGEKVFLECVQDMDHENMFWYRQDPGLGLRLIYFSYDVKMKEKGDIPEGYSVSREKKERFSLILESASTNQTSMYLCASRQTASGNTIYFGEGSWLTVV.

V is TRBV10-1 and J is TRBJ1-1; the D gene is possibly TRBD1 (5 bases). The V and J ends lost 7 bases and 0 bases respectively, with 24 bases between them. CDR1 is WNHNN and CDR2 is SYGVQD in the germline V gene (reference sequence). The length of the CDR3 is 18 residues. CDR3 in amino acids: CASTLWGEEEGMNTEAFF. The DNA for the CDR3 is TGCGCCAGCACCTTATGGGGGGAGGAGGAGGGAATGAACACTGAAGCTTTCTTT.

The chain uses TRBV6-4 and TRBJ2-7; the D gene is possibly TRBD1 (6 bases). Trimming shortened V by 0 bases and J by 6 bases, and 12 bases separated the two germline ends. CDR3 length: 14 amino acids. Germline CDR1 and CDR2: MRHNA and SNTAGT. The CDR3 nucleotides read TGTGCCAGCAGTGACTCCCAGGGGATAGGCGAGCAGTACTTC. Amino acid sequence: CASSDSQGIGEQYF.

V usage is TRBV28 and J usage is TRBJ2-1; D remains ambiguous. Germline assignment: CDR1 MDHEN and CDR2 SYDVKM. The length of the CDR3 is 16 residues. The germline V and J ends were trimmed by 2 bases and 4 bases, with 15 bases remaining between them. This chain's CDR3 is CASSLGLNLEYNEQFF. The CDR3 coding sequence is TGTGCCAGCAGTTTAGGTCTAAACTTAGAATACAATGAGCAGTTCTTC.

V gene TRBV28 combines with J gene TRBJ1-1, with D possibly matching TRBD1 (5 bases). CDR1 and CDR2 (germline): MDHEN, SYDVKM. This CDR3 contains 14 residues. Trimming took off 5 bases at V and 5 bases at J, with 15 bases between the two ends. CDR3 DNA: TGTGCCAGCAGTACAGGCCAGGGAAAGACTGAAGCTTTCTTT. Translating it yields CASSTGQGKTEAFF.

This clone has only a few counts. The chain employs TRBV29-1 and TRBJ2-3; 11 bases are shared with TRBD2. The CDR3 consists of 17 residues. From germline, CDR1 is SQVTM and CDR2 ANQGSEA. V lost 1 base and J lost 2; bases outside the gene matches: 8. The CDR3 DNA reads as TGCAGCGTTGAAGGCCCGTTGACTAGCGGGACCACAGATACGCAGTATTTT. It specifies CSVEGPLTSGTTDTQYF.

The J gene is TRBJ1-4, the V gene TRBV19; possibly TRBD1 for D (6 bases). This CDR3 has 14 residues. Per the germline V gene, CDR1 is LNHDA and CDR2 is SQIVND (reference sequence). V lost 6 bases and J 5 bases, leaving 13 bases between the germline ends. CDR3 sequence reads: CASSDRGGNEKLFF. CDR3 DNA sequence: TGTGCCAGTAGCGACCGCGGGGGCAATGAAAAACTGTTTTTT.

The V gene is TRBV13, the J gene TRBJ1-2, with D unclear. Germline V gives CDR1 PRHDT, CDR2 FYEKMQ (reference sequence). The CDR3 covers 13 residues. Deletions cut 1 base from V and 6 bases from J, with 9 bases between. CDR3 DNA sequence: TGTGCCAGCAGCTTAGTGTCCGTCGATGGCTACACCTTC. This translates into CASSLVSVDGYTF.